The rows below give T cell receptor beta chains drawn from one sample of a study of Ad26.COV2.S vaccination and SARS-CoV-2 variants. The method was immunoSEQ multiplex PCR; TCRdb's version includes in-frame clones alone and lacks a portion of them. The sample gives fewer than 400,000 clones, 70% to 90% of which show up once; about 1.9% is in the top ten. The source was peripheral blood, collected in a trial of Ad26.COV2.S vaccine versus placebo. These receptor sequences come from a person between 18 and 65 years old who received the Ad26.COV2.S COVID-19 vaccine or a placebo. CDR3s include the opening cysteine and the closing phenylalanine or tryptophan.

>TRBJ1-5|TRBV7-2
CASSFAGSNQPQHF
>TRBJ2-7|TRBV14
CARRTSGKGSSYEQYF
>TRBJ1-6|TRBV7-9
CASSLWTDNSPLHF
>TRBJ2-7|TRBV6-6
CASRSPGLAGSYEQYF
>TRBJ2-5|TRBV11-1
CASSLMGQGQETQYF
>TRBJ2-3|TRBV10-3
CAISEGVRGQGASDTQYF
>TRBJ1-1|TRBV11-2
CASSLGGVGEAFF
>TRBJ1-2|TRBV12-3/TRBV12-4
CASSLSFEYGYTF
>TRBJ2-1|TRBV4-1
CASSQGQGAYNEQFF
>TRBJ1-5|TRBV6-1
CASSEWQGTSNQPQHF
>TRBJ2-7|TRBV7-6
CASSPQGPSYEQYF
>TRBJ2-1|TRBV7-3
CASQGTGGNEQFF
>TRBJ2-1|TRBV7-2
CASSYDRGVDEQFF
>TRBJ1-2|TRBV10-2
CASLKTASFNGYTF
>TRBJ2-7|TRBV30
CAWSVEGRGQYF
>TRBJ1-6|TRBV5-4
CASSHQGADNSPLHF
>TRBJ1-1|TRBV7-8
CASSPTGAGENTEAFF
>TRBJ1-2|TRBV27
CASSLSGTGGGYTF
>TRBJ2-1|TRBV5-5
CASSWSGTSGYNEQFF
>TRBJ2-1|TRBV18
CASSRDGYNEQFF
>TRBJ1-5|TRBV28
CASSISLSQPQHF
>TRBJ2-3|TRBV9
CASSLYTSGRADTQYF
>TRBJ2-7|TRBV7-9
CASSLDRPSGQYF
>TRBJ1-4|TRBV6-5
CASSYVMNEKLFF